These 32 T cell receptor beta chains came from one sample sequenced in a study of blood T cell repertoires in COVID-19. Clones were read by immunoSEQ multiplex PCR, and TCRdb kept only the in-frame ones, dropping some. The sample has hundreds of thousands of clones; about 83% are singletons. Source material: PBMCs or T cells enriched from blood (not recorded which). These receptors originate from a middle-aged woman who had recovered from COVID-19.

The genes are TRBV24-1 and TRBJ2-7; 8 bases are a match to TRBD1. J lost 6 bases, V lost 4 bases, and 10 bases had no gene match. CDR1 is KGHDR and CDR2 is SFDVKD in the germline V gene. This CDR3 region has 15 residues. The CDR3 nucleotides read TGTGCCACCAGTGACCCTAACAGGGGGTCGGGCGAGCAGTACTTC. Translation: CATSDPNRGSGEQYF.

The chain has TRBV11-2 and TRBJ2-3; 9 nucleotides align to TRBD1. The CDR3 spans 15 residues. CDR1 and CDR2 (germline): SGHAT, FQNNGV. The V and J ends lost 4 bases and 3 bases, in that order; junction bases with no gene match: 5. The CDR3 sequence: CASSSRTGATDTQYF. In DNA form, the CDR3 reads TGTGCCAGCAGCTCAAGGACAGGGGCGACAGATACGCAGTATTTT.

This chain links TRBV7-8 with TRBJ2-7; D is unclear. The germline V and J ends were trimmed by 5 bases and 1 base, with 9 bases remaining between them. Germline CDR1 SGHVS, CDR2 FQNEAQ. The CDR3 contains 13 residues. CDR3 coding DNA: TGTGCCAGCAGCCGAGAGCAATCCTACGAGCAGTACTTC. This sequence encodes CASSREQSYEQYF.

V is TRBV28 and J is TRBJ2-7, with TRBD2 matching 7 bases. The CDR3 is made up of 13 amino acids. Trimming cost V 3 bases and J 3 bases; bases outside gene matches: 2. CDR1 is MDHEN and CDR2 is SYDVKM in the germline V gene. Written as DNA, the CDR3 is TGTGCCAGCAGTTTGGGGACTATCTACGAGCAGTACTTC. Amino acid sequence: CASSLGTIYEQYF.

The chain joins TRBV10-2 to TRBJ2-2; 14 bases are shared with TRBD2. The V segment lost 6 bases and the J segment 7 bases; nucleotides outside the gene matches: 4. The CDR3 has 15 amino acids. Per germline, CDR1 WSHSY and CDR2 SAAADI. CDR3 sequence (DNA): TGCGCCAGCAGGGGACTAGCGGGAGTGAGCGGGGAGCTGTTTTTT. Its protein is CASRGLAGVSGELFF.

The chain combines TRBV29-1 with TRBJ1-2; 9 bases match TRBD1. This CDR3 is 12 amino acids long. The ends lost 5 bases at V and 7 bases at J; junction bases unmatched: 5. The germline gives CDR1 SQVTM, CDR2 ANQGSEA. CDR3 nucleotides: TGCAGCGTTACTACAGGGGGCGCTGGCTACACCTTC. Protein product: CSVTTGGAGYTF.

V gene TRBV2 combines with J gene TRBJ2-7; TRBD1 might be the D (6 bases). CDR3 size: 14 residues. Trimming removed 6 bases at V and 0 bases at J, with 12 bases between. Per germline, CDR1 SNHLY and CDR2 FYNNEI. Here the CDR3 reads CASRVTGISYEQYF. In DNA form, the CDR3 reads TGTGCCAGCAGGGTTACAGGGATCTCCTACGAGCAGTACTTC.

The gene calls are TRBV28 and TRBJ2-7; perhaps TRBD2 as D (5 bases). This CDR3 region has 14 residues. With 7 bases removed from V and 2 bases from J, the gap between germline ends came to 15 bases. CDR1 is MDHEN and CDR2 is SYDVKM in the germline V gene. CDR3 sequence (DNA): TGTGCCAGCATCCCCCACCCGGGAACCTACGAGCAGTACTTC. It yields the protein CASIPHPGTYEQYF. The variable domain in full, completed from reference TRBV28 and TRBJ2-7, reads DVKVTQSSRYLVKRTGEKVFLECVQDMDHENMFWYRQDPGLGLRLIYFSYDVKMKEKGDIPEGYSVSREKKERFSLILESASTNQTSMYLCASIPHPGTYEQYFGPGTRLTVT.

This chain links TRBV30 with TRBJ2-2, with 11 bases that match TRBD2. Germline-derived CDR1 and CDR2 are GTSNPN and SVGIG (reference sequence). The CDR3 has 18 residues. The V and J ends lost 2 bases and 5 bases, in that order; junction bases with no gene match: 13. The CDR3 nucleotides read TGTGCCTGGAGTTCTGGGGTAGCGGGAGGGCCAGCGACCGGGGAGCTGTTTTTT. Amino acids: CAWSSGVAGGPATGELFF.

V gene TRBV6-5 combines with J gene TRBJ2-7, with unresolved D. Trimming pared 8 bases from V and 3 bases from J, leaving 17 bases between. The CDR3 runs to 14 residues. Germline-derived CDR1 and CDR2 are MNHEY and SVGAGI. The CDR3 sequence is CASSTAAKLYEQYF. The CDR3 nucleotides are TGTGCCAGCTCAACGGCGGCCAAACTCTACGAGCAGTACTTC.

The chain is built from TRBV28 and TRBJ1-2, with 8 bases that match TRBD1. The germline gives CDR1 MDHEN, CDR2 SYDVKM. Trimming at V came to 9 bases and at J to 5 bases, leaving 8 bases not matched to a gene. The CDR3 consists of 13 residues. The CDR3 coding sequence is TGTGCCAGTTTGGACAGGGCGAAGTATGGCTACACCTTC. Protein sequence: CASLDRAKYGYTF.

The chain links TRBV13 to TRBJ2-5; TRBD2 agrees at 7 bases. CDR3 length equals 15 residues. Germline V gene data show CDR1 as PRHDT and CDR2 as FYEKMQ (reference sequence). V lost 1 base to trimming and J lost 5 bases; unmatched junction nucleotides: 7. The CDR3 here is CASSLVPGGKETQYF. For the CDR3, the DNA is TGTGCCAGCAGCTTAGTCCCCGGGGGGAAGGAGACCCAGTACTTC.

This clone was counted a single time. This chain joins TRBV2 and TRBJ1-5; D is undetermined. Trimming left V 4 bases short and J 5 bases short, with 6 bases between. The germline CDR1 and CDR2 sequences are SNHLY and FYNNEI. This CDR3 spans 12 amino acids. The CDR3 loop is CASSARDQPQHF. The DNA for the CDR3 is TGTGCCAGCAGTGCGAGGGATCAGCCCCAGCATTTT.

Here the CDR3 reads CAISPGQGPMNTEAFF. In nucleotides, the CDR3 is TGTGCCATCAGTCCGGGACAGGGGCCGATGAACACTGAAGCTTTCTTT. V and J are TRBV10-3 and TRBJ1-1; 10 bases map to TRBD1. The CDR3 length is 16 residues. From germline, CDR1 is ENHRY and CDR2 SYGVKD. V lost 5 bases and J lost 0; bases outside the gene matches: 6.

V and J are TRBV18 and TRBJ2-3, with a tentative D call TRBD2 (5 bases). The CDR3 sequence is 13 residues long. Trimming left V 6 bases short and J 3 bases short, with 10 bases between. From germline, CDR1 is KGHSH and CDR2 LQKENI. The CDR3 sequence: CASSRGQTDTQYF. CDR3 DNA sequence: TGTGCCAGCTCCCGGGGTCAAACAGATACGCAGTATTTT.

The rearrangement uses TRBV18 and TRBJ1-4; tentatively, D is TRBD1 (5 bases). Per germline, CDR1 KGHSH and CDR2 LQKENI. This CDR3 comprises 15 residues. Trimming stripped 5 bases from V and 0 bases from J, with 10 bases between. In nucleotides, the CDR3 is TGTGCCAGCTCAGTGCAGGGTGCAACTAATGAAAAACTGTTTTTT. Its translation is CASSVQGATNEKLFF. The whole variable domain, remainder taken from reference TRBV18 and TRBJ1-4, is NAGVMQNPRHLVRRRGQEARLRCSPMKGHSHVYWYRQLPEEGLKFMVYLQKENIIDESGMPKERFSAEFPKEGPSILRIQQVVRGDSAAYFCASSVQGATNEKLFFGSGTQLSVL.

The chain combines TRBV2 with TRBJ1-1; 9 bases agree with TRBD1. From germline, CDR1 is SNHLY and CDR2 FYNNEI. With V trimmed by 4 bases and J by 2 bases, 8 bases remained unmatched. The CDR3 has 16 amino acids. The CDR3 region is CASSAGTGSQNTEAFF. The DNA of the CDR3 is TGTGCCAGCAGTGCCGGGACAGGGAGCCAAAACACTGAAGCTTTCTTT.

This clone was observed a handful of times. The V call is TRBV6-5, the J call TRBJ1-4; D possibly corresponds to TRBD1 (6 bases). CDR1 is MNHEY and CDR2 is SVGAGI in the germline V gene. V dropped 11 bases and J dropped 3 bases, with 16 bases sitting between them. The length of the CDR3 is 14 residues. CDR3 in amino acids: CAVGLDRSNEKLFF. The CDR3 DNA reads as TGTGCCGTAGGACTGGACAGATCTAATGAAAAACTGTTTTTT.

The rearrangement joins TRBV28 to TRBJ2-1; 13 bases match TRBD2. The germline CDR1 and CDR2 sequences are MDHEN and SYDVKM. The junction had 5 bases not matched to a gene; V was cut back by 8 bases and J by 10 bases. This CDR3 region has 13 residues. CDR3 DNA: TGTGCCAGCTGGACTAGCGGGAGTGGCGAGCAGTTCTTC. Translated: CASWTSGSGEQFF.

J is TRBJ1-1 and V is TRBV5-1; possible D gene TRBD1, 6 bases. The germline CDR1 and CDR2 sequences are SGHRS and YFSETQ. V was pared by 0 bases and J by 11 bases, with 17 bases between. The CDR3 has 14 residues. CDR3 residues: CASSLGGRDTGAFF. CDR3 sequence (DNA): TGCGCCAGCAGCTTGGGAGGCCGGGACACTGGGGCTTTCTTT.

This clone was counted a single time. The V gene is TRBV5-1, the J gene TRBJ2-7; 10 bases align to TRBD2. This CDR3 has 15 residues. From germline, CDR1 is SGHRS and CDR2 YFSETQ. V shed 0 bases and J 6 bases; nucleotides not matched to a gene: 6. CDR3 nucleotide sequence: TGCGCCAGCAGCTTGGTATTAGCGGGAGGCTCCGAGCAGTACTTC. Translating gives CASSLVLAGGSEQYF. Full variable domain (remainder filled in from reference TRBV5-1 and TRBJ2-7): KAGVTQTPRYLIKTRGQQVTLSCSPISGHRSVSWYQQTPGQGLQFLFEYFSETQRNKGNFPGRFSGRQFSNSRSEMNVSTLELGDSALYLCASSLVLAGGSEQYFGPGTRLTVT.

The count of this clone is one. J is TRBJ1-2 and V is TRBV28; TRBD1 might be the D (5 bases). V was pared by 8 bases and J by 2 bases, with 12 bases between. The CDR3 has 13 amino acids. Germline V gives CDR1 MDHEN, CDR2 SYDVKM. The chain's CDR3 is CASGRVGNYGYTF. CDR3 coding DNA: TGTGCCAGCGGCAGGGTGGGCAACTATGGCTACACCTTC.

The V and J genes are TRBV24-1 and TRBJ2-5; weak D call: TRBD2 (5 bases). The germline gives CDR1 KGHDR, CDR2 SFDVKD. The CDR3 spans 15 residues. V lost 4 bases, J lost 5 bases, and 16 bases lay in between. The CDR3 DNA sequence: TGTGCCACCAGTGACCCTACTAGTTTGGGGGAGACCCAGTACTTC. This codes for CATSDPTSLGETQYF.

The chain has TRBV6-5 and TRBJ2-1; D is possibly TRBD2 (6 bases). The V gene's germline CDR1 is MNHEY and CDR2 SVGAGI. The V gene lost 8 bases and the J gene lost 1 base, with 15 bases spanning the gap. CDR3 length: 15 residues. CDR3: CASGGSGRSYNEQFF. The CDR3 nucleotides are TGTGCCAGCGGGGGAAGCGGGCGGTCCTACAATGAGCAGTTCTTC.

The rearrangement joins TRBV27 to TRBJ1-4; D may be TRBD1 (6 bases). Germline CDR1 reads MNHEY; CDR2 reads SMNVEV (reference sequence). There are 16 residues in the CDR3. The V gene lost 6 bases and the J gene lost 7 bases, with 21 bases spanning the gap. CDR3 region: CASSQIPTGISEKLFF. In nucleotides, the CDR3 is TGTGCCAGCAGCCAAATCCCCACAGGGATTTCTGAAAAACTGTTTTTT.

The chain combines TRBV14 with TRBJ1-3, with 7 bases identical to TRBD1. J was trimmed by 6 bases and V by 2 bases; bases with no gene match: 7. CDR1 SGHDN and CDR2 FVKESK come from the germline V gene. This CDR3 has 15 amino acids. The CDR3 DNA is TGTGCCAGCAGCCAACCGACAGGGTTAGAAAACACCATATATTTT. It encodes CASSQPTGLENTIYF.

The chain employs TRBV7-2 and TRBJ1-1; the D gene is possibly TRBD1 (6 bases). V dropped 5 bases and J dropped 3 bases, with 16 bases sitting between them. Germline V gene data show CDR1 as SGHTA and CDR2 as FQGNSA. The CDR3 covers 15 residues. This chain's CDR3 is CASSTRTGTHTEAFF. DNA for the CDR3: TGTGCCAGCAGCACGAGAACAGGGACCCACACTGAAGCTTTCTTT. The full variable domain, with the rest looked up from reference TRBV7-2 and TRBJ1-1, is GAGVSQSPSNKVTEKGKDVELRCDPISGHTALYWYRQSLGQGLEFLIYFQGNSAPDKSGLPSDRFSAERTGGSVSTLTIQRTQQEDSAVYLCASSTRTGTHTEAFFGQGTRLTVV.

This clone has a single count. This sequence joins TRBV18 and TRBJ2-7; maybe TRBD2 (6 bases). The CDR3 is 15 residues long. The V end was cut by 2 bases, the J end by 0 bases, with 11 bases between. In germline, CDR1 is KGHSH, CDR2 LQKENI. CDR3 in DNA: TGTGCCAGCTCACCAACGCTAGCGCCCTCCTACGAGCAGTACTTC. Translating it yields CASSPTLAPSYEQYF.

On this clone itself: The same CDR3 arises from other DNA sequences in this sample as well. V and J are TRBV24-1 and TRBJ1-5; TRBD1 agrees at 8 bases. The CDR3 covers 16 residues. V lost 3 bases to trimming and J lost 1 base; unmatched junction nucleotides: 4. Germline CDR1 and CDR2: KGHDR and SFDVKD. The CDR3 DNA is TGTGCCACCAGTGATCCGACAGGGGACAGCAATCAGCCCCAGCATTTT. Translation: CATSDPTGDSNQPQHF.

This chain connects TRBV3-1 (or the pseudogene TRBV3-2) to TRBJ2-1; TRBD2 matches at 9 bases. The CDR3 loop spans 17 amino acids. Germline lookup yields CDR1 LGHDT and CDR2 YNNKEL (reference sequence). The junction had 14 bases not matched to a gene; V was cut back by 4 bases and J by 7 bases. The CDR3 spells CASSREILAGPDNEQFF. For the CDR3, the DNA is TGTGCCAGCAGCCGAGAGATACTAGCGGGCCCGGATAATGAGCAGTTCTTC.

The chain uses TRBV24-1 and TRBJ1-2; 7 bases map to TRBD1. The V segment lost 7 bases and the J segment 4 bases; nucleotides outside the gene matches: 5. Germline V gene sequence: CDR1 KGHDR, CDR2 SFDVKD. This CDR3 has 13 amino acids. The CDR3 is CATSAGTVYGYTF. The CDR3 DNA reads as TGTGCCACCAGCGCCGGGACAGTCTATGGCTACACCTTC.

V usage is TRBV2 and J usage is TRBJ1-5; 7 positions match TRBD1. The CDR3 has 14 amino acids. Germline values: CDR1 SNHLY, CDR2 FYNNEI. J lost 2 bases, V lost 4 bases, and 2 bases had no gene match. CDR3 in amino acids: CASSGTGGNQPQHF. In nucleotides, the CDR3 is TGTGCCAGCAGTGGAACAGGGGGCAATCAGCCCCAGCATTTT.